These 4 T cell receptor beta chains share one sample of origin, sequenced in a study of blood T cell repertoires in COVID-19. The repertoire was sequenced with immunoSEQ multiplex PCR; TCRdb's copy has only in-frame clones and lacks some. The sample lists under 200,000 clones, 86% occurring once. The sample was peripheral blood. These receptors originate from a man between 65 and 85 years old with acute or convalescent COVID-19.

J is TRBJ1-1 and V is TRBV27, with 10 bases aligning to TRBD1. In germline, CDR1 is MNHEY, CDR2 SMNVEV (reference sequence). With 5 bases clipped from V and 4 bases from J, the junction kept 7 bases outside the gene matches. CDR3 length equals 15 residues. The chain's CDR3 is CASSPPGQGITEAFF. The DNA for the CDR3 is TGTGCCAGCAGTCCCCCGGGACAGGGGATCACTGAAGCTTTCTTT.

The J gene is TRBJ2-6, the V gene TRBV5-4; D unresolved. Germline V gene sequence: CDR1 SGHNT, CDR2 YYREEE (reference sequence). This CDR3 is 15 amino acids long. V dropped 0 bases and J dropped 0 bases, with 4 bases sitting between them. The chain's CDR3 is CASSLDSSGANVLTF. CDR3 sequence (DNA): TGTGCCAGCAGCTTGGACAGCTCTGGGGCCAACGTCCTGACTTTC.

The CDR3 sequence is CASSEASGRDGNEQYF. For the CDR3, the DNA is TGTGCCAGCAGTGAAGCTAGCGGGAGGGACGGCAACGAGCAGTACTTC. The V call is TRBV28, the J call TRBJ2-7; 12 bases match TRBD2. The CDR3 runs 16 residues. V was pared by 5 bases and J by 5 bases, with 10 bases of the junction left unmatched. Germline V lookup: CDR1 MDHEN, CDR2 SYDVKM.

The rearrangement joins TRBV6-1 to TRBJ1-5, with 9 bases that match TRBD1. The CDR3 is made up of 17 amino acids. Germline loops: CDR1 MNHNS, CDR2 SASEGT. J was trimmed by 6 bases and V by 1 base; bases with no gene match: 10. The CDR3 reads CASSEEKGTGGSQPQHF. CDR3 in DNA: TGTGCCAGCAGTGAAGAAAAGGGTACAGGGGGCAGTCAGCCCCAGCATTTT.